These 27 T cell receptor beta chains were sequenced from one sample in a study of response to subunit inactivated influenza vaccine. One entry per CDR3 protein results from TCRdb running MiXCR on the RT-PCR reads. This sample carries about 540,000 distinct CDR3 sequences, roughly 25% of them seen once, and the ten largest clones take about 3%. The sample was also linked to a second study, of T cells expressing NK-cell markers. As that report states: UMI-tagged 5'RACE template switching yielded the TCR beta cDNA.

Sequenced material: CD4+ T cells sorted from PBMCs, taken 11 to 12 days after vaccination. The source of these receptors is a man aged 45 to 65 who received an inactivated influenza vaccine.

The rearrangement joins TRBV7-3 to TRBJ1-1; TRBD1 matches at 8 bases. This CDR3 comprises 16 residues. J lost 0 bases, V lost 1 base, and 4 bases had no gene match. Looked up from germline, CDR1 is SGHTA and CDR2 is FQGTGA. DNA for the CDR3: TGTGCCAGCAGCTTAAGAGGGGGACAGGTGAACACTGAAGCTTTCTTT. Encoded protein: CASSLRGGQVNTEAFF.

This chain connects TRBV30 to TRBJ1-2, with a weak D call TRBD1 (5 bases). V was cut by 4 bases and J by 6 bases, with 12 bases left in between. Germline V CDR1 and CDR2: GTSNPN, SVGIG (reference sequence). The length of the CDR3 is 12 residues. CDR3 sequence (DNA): TGTGCCTGGACTTGGCAAGGGGATGGCTACACCTTC. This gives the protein CAWTWQGDGYTF.

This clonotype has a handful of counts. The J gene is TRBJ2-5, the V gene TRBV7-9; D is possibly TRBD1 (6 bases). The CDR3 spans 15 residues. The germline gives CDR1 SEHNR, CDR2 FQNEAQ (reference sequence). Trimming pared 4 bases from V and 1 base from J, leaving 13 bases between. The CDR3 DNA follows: TGTGCCAGCAGCTCTTCAGGGGAAGTCCAAGAGACCCAGTACTTC. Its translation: CASSSSGEVQETQYF.

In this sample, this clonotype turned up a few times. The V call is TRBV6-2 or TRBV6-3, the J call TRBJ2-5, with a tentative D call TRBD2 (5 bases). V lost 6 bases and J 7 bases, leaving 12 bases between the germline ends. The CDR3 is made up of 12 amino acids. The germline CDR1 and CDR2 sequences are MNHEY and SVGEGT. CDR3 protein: CASRTGSGTQYF. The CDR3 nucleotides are TGTGCCAGCAGGACGGGGAGCGGGACCCAGTACTTC.

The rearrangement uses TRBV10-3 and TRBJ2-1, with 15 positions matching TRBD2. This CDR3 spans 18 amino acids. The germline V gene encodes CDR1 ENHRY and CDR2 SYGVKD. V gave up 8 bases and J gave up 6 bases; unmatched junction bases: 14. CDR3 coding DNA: TGTGCCATCGGCCCCGGACTAGCGGGAGGGCCAAGGGGCAATGAGCAGTTCTTC. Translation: CAIGPGLAGGPRGNEQFF.

CDR3 amino acids: CATSGQTRTEAFF. DNA for the CDR3: TGTGCCACCAGCGGGCAAACGAGGACTGAAGCTTTCTTT. The rearrangement joins TRBV15 to TRBJ1-1, with D uncertain. Trimming removed 5 bases at V and 5 bases at J, with 12 bases between. The CDR3 is 13 amino acids. The V gene's germline CDR1 is LNHNV and CDR2 YYDKDF (reference sequence).

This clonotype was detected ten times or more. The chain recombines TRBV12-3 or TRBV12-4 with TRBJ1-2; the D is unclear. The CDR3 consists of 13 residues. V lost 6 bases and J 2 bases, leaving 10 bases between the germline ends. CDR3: CASSLGKNYGYTF. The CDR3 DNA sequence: TGTGCCAGCAGCCTCGGGAAAAACTATGGCTACACCTTC.

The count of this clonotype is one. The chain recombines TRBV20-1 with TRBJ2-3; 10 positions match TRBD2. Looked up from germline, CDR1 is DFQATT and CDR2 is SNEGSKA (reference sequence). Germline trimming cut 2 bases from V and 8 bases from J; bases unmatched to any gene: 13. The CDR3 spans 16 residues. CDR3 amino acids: CSARSPGSGRWVTQYF. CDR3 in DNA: TGCAGTGCTAGATCCCCCGGTAGCGGGAGGTGGGTTACGCAGTATTTT.

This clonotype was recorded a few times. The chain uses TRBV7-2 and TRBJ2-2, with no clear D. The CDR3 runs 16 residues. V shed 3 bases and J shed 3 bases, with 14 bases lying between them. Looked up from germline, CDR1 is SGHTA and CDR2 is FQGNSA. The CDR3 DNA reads TGTGCCAGCAGCTTCCTAGTGTTGTTCGACACCGGGGAGCTGTTTTTT. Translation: CASSFLVLFDTGELFF.

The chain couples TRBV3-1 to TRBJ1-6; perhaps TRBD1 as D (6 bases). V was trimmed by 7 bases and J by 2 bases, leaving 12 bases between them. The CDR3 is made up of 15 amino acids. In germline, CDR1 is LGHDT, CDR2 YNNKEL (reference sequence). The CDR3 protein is CASNSRQAYNSPLHF. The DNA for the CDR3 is TGTGCCAGCAACTCAAGACAGGCCTATAATTCACCCCTCCACTTT.

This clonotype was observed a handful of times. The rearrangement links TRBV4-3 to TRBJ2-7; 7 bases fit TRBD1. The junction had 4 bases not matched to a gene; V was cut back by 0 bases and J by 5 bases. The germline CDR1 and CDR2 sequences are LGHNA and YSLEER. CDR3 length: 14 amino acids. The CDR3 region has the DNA TGCGCCAGCAGCCAAGAAAGGACAGGTGACGAGCAGTACTTC. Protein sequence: CASSQERTGDEQYF.

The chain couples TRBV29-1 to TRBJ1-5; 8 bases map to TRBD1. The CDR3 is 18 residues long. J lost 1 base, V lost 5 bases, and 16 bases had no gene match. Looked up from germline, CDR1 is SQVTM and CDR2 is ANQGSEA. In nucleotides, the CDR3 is TGCAGCGTTCTAACGGACAGGGTACGTTATCCGAGCAATCAGCCCCAGCATTTT. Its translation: CSVLTDRVRYPSNQPQHF.

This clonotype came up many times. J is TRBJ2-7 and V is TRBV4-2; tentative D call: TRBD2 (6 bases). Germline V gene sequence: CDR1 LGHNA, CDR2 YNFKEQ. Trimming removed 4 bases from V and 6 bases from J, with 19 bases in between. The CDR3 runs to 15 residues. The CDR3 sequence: CASSRLTSRPLEQYF. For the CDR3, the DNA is TGTGCCAGCAGCCGCCTTACTAGCCGTCCCCTCGAGCAGTACTTC.

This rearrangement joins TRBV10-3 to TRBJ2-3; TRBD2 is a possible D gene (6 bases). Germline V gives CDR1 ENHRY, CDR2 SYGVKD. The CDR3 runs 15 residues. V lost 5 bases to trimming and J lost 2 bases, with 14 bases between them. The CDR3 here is CAISPTSWNTDTQYF. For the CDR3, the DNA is TGTGCCATCAGTCCTACTAGCTGGAACACAGATACGCAGTATTTT.

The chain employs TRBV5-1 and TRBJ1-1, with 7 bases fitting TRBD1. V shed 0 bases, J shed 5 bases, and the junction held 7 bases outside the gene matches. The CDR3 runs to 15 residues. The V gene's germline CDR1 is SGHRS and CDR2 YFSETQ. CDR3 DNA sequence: TGCGCCAGCAGCTTGGAAACCAACAGGGGAACTGAAGCTTTCTTT. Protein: CASSLETNRGTEAFF. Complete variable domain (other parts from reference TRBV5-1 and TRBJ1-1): KAGVTQTPRYLIKTRGQQVTLSCSPISGHRSVSWYQQTPGQGLQFLFEYFSETQRNKGNFPGRFSGRQFSNSRSEMNVSTLELGDSALYLCASSLETNRGTEAFFGQGTRLTVV.

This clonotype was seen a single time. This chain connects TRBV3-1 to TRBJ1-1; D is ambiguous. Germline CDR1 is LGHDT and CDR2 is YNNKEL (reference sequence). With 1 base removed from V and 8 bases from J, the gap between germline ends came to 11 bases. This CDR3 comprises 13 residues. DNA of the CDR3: TGTGCCAGCAGCCAAGTGGGCAGCAGCGAAGCTTTCTTT. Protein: CASSQVGSSEAFF.

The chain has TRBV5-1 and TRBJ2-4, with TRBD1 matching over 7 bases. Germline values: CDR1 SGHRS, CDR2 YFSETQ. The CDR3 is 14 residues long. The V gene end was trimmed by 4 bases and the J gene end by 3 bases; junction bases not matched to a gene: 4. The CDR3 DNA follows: TGCGCCAGCAGCCGTCGGGACAGCAAAAACATTCAGTACTTC. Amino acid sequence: CASSRRDSKNIQYF.

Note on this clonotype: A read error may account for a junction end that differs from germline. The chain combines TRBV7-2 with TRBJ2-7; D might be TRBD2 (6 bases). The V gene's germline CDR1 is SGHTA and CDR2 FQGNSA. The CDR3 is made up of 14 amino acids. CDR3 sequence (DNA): TGTGCCAGCAGCTTAGGCGGGGTTTATTACGAGCAGGACTTC. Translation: CASSLGGVYYEQDF.

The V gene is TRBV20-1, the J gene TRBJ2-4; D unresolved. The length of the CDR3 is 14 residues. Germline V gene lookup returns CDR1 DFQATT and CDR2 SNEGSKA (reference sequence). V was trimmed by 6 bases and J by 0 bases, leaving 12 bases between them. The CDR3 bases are TGCAGTGCCGACCCAGGTCTAGCCAAAAACATTCAGTACTTC. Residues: CSADPGLAKNIQYF.

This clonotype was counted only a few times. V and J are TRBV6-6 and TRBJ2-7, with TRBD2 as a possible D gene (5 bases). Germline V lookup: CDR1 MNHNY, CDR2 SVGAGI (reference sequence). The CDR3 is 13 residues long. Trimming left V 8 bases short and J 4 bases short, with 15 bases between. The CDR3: CASSVHEGYEQYF. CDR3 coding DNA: TGTGCCAGCTCCGTTCACGAGGGTTACGAGCAGTACTTC.

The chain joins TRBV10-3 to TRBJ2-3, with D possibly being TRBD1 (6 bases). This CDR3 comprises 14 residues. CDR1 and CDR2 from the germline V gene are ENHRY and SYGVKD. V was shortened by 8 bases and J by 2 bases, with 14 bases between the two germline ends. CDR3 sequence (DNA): TGTGCCATCCGCAGGGGCGTCGACACAGATACGCAGTATTTT. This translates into CAIRRGVDTDTQYF.

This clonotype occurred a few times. The CDR3, as DNA: TGCAGTGCTAGGTTAATACTAGCGGGAGATGACAATGAGCAGTTCTTC. Translated, it gives CSARLILAGDDNEQFF. The chain links TRBV20-1 to TRBJ2-1, with 11 bases lining up with TRBD2. The CDR3 is 16 residues long. Germline trimming cut 3 bases from V and 5 bases from J; bases unmatched to any gene: 9. CDR1 is DFQATT, CDR2 SNEGSKA, per germline (reference sequence).

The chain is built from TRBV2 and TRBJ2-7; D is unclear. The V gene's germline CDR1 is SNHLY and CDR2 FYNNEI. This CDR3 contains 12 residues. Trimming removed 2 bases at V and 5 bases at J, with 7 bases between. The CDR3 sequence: CASSESGDEQYF. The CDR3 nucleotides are TGTGCCAGCAGTGAATCCGGCGACGAGCAGTACTTC.

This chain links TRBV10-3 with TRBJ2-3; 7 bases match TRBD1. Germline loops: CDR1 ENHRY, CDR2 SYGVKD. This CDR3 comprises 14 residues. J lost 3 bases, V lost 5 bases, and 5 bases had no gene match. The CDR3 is CAISSQGRTDTQYF. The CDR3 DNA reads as TGTGCCATCAGTTCACAGGGGCGGACAGATACGCAGTATTTT.

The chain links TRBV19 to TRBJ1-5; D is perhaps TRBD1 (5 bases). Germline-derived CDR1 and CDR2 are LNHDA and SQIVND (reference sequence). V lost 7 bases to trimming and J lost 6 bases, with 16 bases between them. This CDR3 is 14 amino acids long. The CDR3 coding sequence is TGTGCCAGTAAGTTGTCCGGCACAGGTCAGCCCCAGCATTTT. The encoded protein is CASKLSGTGQPQHF.

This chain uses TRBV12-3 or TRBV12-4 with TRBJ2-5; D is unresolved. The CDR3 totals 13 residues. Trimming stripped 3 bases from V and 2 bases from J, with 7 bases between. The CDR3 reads CASSFEQQETQYF. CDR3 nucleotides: TGTGCCAGCAGTTTTGAGCAGCAAGAGACCCAGTACTTC.

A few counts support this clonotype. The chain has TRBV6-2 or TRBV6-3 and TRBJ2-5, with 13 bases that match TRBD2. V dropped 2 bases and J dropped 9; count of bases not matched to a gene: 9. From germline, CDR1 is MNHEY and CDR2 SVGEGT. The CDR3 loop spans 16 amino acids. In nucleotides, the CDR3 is TGTGCCAGCAGTTACCGTACCGGACTAGCGGGAGTGGCCCAGTACTTC. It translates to CASSYRTGLAGVAQYF.